This TCR beta chain appears in the sequencing data of a study of cytomegalovirus exposure and HLA in healthy donors. CDR1 and CDR2 (germline): SGDLS, YYNGEE. The CDR3 has 15 residues. Trimming removed 4 bases at V and 4 bases at J, with 16 bases between. Here immunoSEQ multiplex PCR was the method, and the copy in TCRdb shows in-frame clones only, minus some. The table lists 150,000 to 200,000 clones, 85% of them singletons. V and J are TRBV9 and TRBJ2-3; TRBD2 might be the D (5 bases). The source is a man aged 25 to 40 in good health and CMV-seropositive. Specimen: PBMCs. The CDR3 DNA follows: TGTGCCAGCAGCTCCCGACTGGAGGCCCCAGATACGCAGTATTTT. Its protein product is CASSSRLEAPDTQYF.